These T cell receptor beta chains were read from a single sample in a study of CD8 T cells in ankylosing spondylitis. Via MiXCR, TCRdb re-called the 5' RACE reads, giving one row per CDR3 protein. The table shows fewer than 550,000 distinct CDR3 sequences, with under 5.5% occurring only once. Sequencing input: blood, either unsorted or a sorted T cell fraction (not recorded which). The receptors were gathered from a male donor with ankylosing spondylitis. Each CDR3 is given with its conserved first and last residue. The order of the fields is J gene, V gene, CDR3 protein.

j_gene: TRBJ2-7
v_gene: TRBV4-2
CDR3aa: CASSQVGSGRVHEQYF

j_gene: TRBJ2-5
v_gene: TRBV29-1
CDR3aa: CSVEDPGVGESETQYF

j_gene: TRBJ2-2
v_gene: TRBV7-7
CDR3aa: CASSLASGRPTYAGELFF

j_gene: TRBJ1-2
v_gene: TRBV6-1
CDR3aa: CASIQDRGFHGYTF

j_gene: TRBJ1-5
v_gene: TRBV29-1
CDR3aa: CSPPGRYQPQHF

j_gene: TRBJ1-5
v_gene: TRBV7-2
CDR3aa: CASSLAGGQPQHF

j_gene: TRBJ1-3
v_gene: TRBV5-1
CDR3aa: CASSFGTGTGNTIYF

j_gene: TRBJ1-1
v_gene: TRBV27
CDR3aa: CASSSQFHGGNTEAFF

j_gene: TRBJ1-3
v_gene: TRBV4-3
CDR3aa: CASSQDRSPGNTIYF

j_gene: TRBJ2-1
v_gene: TRBV9
CDR3aa: CASSVGLGREQFF

j_gene: TRBJ2-1
v_gene: TRBV6-5
CDR3aa: CASHLAGGEQFF

j_gene: TRBJ2-7
v_gene: TRBV5-1
CDR3aa: CASSWGWIGTEQYF

j_gene: TRBJ1-5
v_gene: TRBV24-1
CDR3aa: CATSGTAESSQHF

j_gene: TRBJ2-2
v_gene: TRBV10-3
CDR3aa: CAISESKAPSGRDGELFF

j_gene: TRBJ2-1
v_gene: TRBV6-1
CDR3aa: CATGLWPGANEQFF

j_gene: TRBJ2-3
v_gene: TRBV4-3
CDR3aa: CASSHRDGPEDTQYF

j_gene: TRBJ1-5
v_gene: TRBV20-1
CDR3aa: CSARATGRSNQPQHF

j_gene: TRBJ2-7
v_gene: TRBV6-2/TRBV6-3
CDR3aa: CASTYFGRPYEQYF

j_gene: TRBJ2-5
v_gene: TRBV27
CDR3aa: CASSLLGNKYQETQYF

j_gene: TRBJ1-1
v_gene: TRBV5-6
CDR3aa: CASSLPGQGVVGTEVFF

j_gene: TRBJ2-7
v_gene: TRBV7-2
CDR3aa: CASSLESASEQYF

j_gene: TRBJ1-1
v_gene: TRBV28
CDR3aa: CASSSQDTMNTEAFF

j_gene: TRBJ1-1
v_gene: TRBV5-1
CDR3aa: CASSLAMGGTEAFF

j_gene: TRBJ2-2
v_gene: TRBV15
CDR3aa: CATSRVAGELFF

j_gene: TRBJ1-4
v_gene: TRBV6-1
CDR3aa: CASSPAVLNEKLFF

j_gene: TRBJ2-3
v_gene: TRBV5-6
CDR3aa: CASSPGPATDTQYF

j_gene: TRBJ2-5
v_gene: TRBV19
CDR3aa: CASSAVQETQYF

j_gene: TRBJ2-5
v_gene: TRBV18
CDR3aa: CASSRARETQYF

j_gene: TRBJ2-3
v_gene: TRBV5-5
CDR3aa: CASSPGAVTQYF

j_gene: TRBJ2-5
v_gene: TRBV7-8
CDR3aa: CASSLGRATQETQYF

j_gene: TRBJ1-3
v_gene: TRBV7-8
CDR3aa: CASSPDTSGNTIYF

j_gene: TRBJ2-7
v_gene: TRBV6-6
CDR3aa: CASSYLLGDEQYF

j_gene: TRBJ1-4
v_gene: TRBV5-1
CDR3aa: CASSLLGRGNEKLFF

j_gene: TRBJ1-6
v_gene: TRBV20-1
CDR3aa: CSARVTVYSPLHF

j_gene: TRBJ2-2
v_gene: TRBV3-1
CDR3aa: CASSPFGRSNTGELFF

j_gene: TRBJ2-3
v_gene: TRBV6-4
CDR3aa: CASSIEFRRADTQYF

j_gene: TRBJ2-5
v_gene: TRBV4-3
CDR3aa: CASSQALAGWQETQYF

j_gene: TRBJ2-7
v_gene: TRBV7-9
CDR3aa: CASSLSTSVGSYEQYF

j_gene: TRBJ2-7
v_gene: TRBV3-1
CDR3aa: CASSQGSSASYEQYF

j_gene: TRBJ2-7
v_gene: TRBV20-1
CDR3aa: CSANQWRGPGQQYF